This is a list of T cell receptor beta chains from one sample in a study of OX40 agonist ivuxolimab in advanced cancers. Assay used: immunoSEQ multiplex PCR; TCRdb lists only in-frame clones, some missing. The sample has about 51,000 clones, 80% to 85% seen once; the top ten hold over 3%. Material: CD4+ or CD8+ T cells sorted from blood, obtained in a trial of the OX40 agonist ivuxolimab. These receptors all come from an adult with an advanced solid tumor such as melanoma, head and neck, liver or kidney cancer. CDR3s include the opening cysteine and the closing phenylalanine or tryptophan.

V	J	CDR3
TRBV14	TRBJ2-3	CASSQLAGSTDTQYF
TRBV7-3	TRBJ2-2	CASSDQGQGTGELFF
TRBV6-1	TRBJ2-3	CASSAPVEISTDTQYF
TRBV7-2	TRBJ2-7	CASSPRWDYEQYF
TRBV2	TRBJ2-3	CASHGTQSTDTQYF
TRBV4-1	TRBJ2-4	CASSQVQGGQYIQYF
TRBV28	TRBJ2-7	CASSPLAGLTYEQYF
TRBV6-5	TRBJ2-7	CASSFTGQGTGEQYF
TRBV5-6	TRBJ1-1	CASSSSRTGVPEAFF
TRBV19	TRBJ1-3	CASSIGFISSGNTIYF
TRBV10-2	TRBJ1-5	CASSDGGTNQPQHF
TRBV29-1	TRBJ2-2	CSVGGTGDTGELFF
TRBV6-5	TRBJ1-2	CASSYSPSEPRYGYTF
TRBV6-5	TRBJ2-1	CASSYSPGGYDGQFF
TRBV18	TRBJ2-7	CASSPTRLDRGHEQYF
TRBV5-6	TRBJ1-1	CASSLGVTEAFF
TRBV9	TRBJ2-6	CASSVGPQGASGANVLTF
TRBV4-3	TRBJ2-7	CASSQGRQGTYEQYF
TRBV18	TRBJ2-7	CASSPPTGSGDEQYF
TRBV5-1	TRBJ2-1	CASSLGYGGIYNEQFF
TRBV5-1	TRBJ2-3	CASSFGGNKKSDTQYF
TRBV19	TRBJ1-3	CASSISPRTGNTIYF
TRBV5-1	TRBJ2-2	CASSQRERGSTGELFF
TRBV6-6	TRBJ2-3	CASSNRDIGPTDTQYF
TRBV7-9	TRBJ2-5	CASSPGLGYETQYF
TRBV7-3	TRBJ1-5	CASSPSRGGQPQHF
TRBV15	TRBJ2-2	CATRWTGRGELFF